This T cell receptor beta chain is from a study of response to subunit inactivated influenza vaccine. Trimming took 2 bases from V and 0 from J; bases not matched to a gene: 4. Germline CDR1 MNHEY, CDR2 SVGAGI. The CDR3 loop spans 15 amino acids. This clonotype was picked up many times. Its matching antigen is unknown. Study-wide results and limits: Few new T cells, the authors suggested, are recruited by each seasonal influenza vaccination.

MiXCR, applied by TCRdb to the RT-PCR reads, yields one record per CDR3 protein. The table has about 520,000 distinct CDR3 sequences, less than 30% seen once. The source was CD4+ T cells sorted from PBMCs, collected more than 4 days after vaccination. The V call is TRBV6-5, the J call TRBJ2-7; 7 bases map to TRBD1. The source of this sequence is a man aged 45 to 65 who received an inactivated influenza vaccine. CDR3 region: CASSYGAGGSYEQYF. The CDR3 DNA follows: TGTGCCAGCAGTTACGGGGCAGGGGGCTCCTACGAGCAGTACTTC.